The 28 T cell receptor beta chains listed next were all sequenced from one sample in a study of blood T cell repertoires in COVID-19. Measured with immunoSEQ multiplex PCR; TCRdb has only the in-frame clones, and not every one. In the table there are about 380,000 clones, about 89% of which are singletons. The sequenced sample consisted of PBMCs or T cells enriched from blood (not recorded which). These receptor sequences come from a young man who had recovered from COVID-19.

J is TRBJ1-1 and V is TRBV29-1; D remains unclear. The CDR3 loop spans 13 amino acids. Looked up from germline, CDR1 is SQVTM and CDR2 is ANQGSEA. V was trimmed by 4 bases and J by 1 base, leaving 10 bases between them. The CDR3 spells CSVVGGRNTEAFF. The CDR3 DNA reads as TGCAGCGTTGTTGGAGGGCGGAACACTGAAGCTTTCTTT. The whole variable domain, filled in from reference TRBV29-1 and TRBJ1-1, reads SAVISQKPSRDICQRGTSLTIQCQVDSQVTMMFWYRQQPGQSLTLIATANQGSEATYESGFVIDKFPISRPNLTFSTLTVSNMSPEDSSIYLCSVVGGRNTEAFFGQGTRLTVV.

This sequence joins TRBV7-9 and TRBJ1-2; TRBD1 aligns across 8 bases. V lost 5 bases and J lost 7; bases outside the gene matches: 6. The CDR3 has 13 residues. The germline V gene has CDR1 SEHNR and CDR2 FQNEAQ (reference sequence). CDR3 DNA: TGTGCCAGCAGCCCAGGACAGGGTGGTGGCTACACCTTC. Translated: CASSPGQGGGYTF.

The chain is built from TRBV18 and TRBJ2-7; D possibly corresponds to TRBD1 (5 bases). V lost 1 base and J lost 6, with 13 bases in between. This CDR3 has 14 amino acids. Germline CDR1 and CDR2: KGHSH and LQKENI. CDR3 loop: CASSPLTGEAEQYF. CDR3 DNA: TGTGCCAGCTCACCACTAACAGGTGAGGCCGAGCAGTACTTC.

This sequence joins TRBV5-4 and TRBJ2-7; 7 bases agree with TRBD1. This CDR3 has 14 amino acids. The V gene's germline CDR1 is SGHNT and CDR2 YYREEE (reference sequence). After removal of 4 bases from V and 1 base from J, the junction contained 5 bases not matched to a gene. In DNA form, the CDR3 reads TGTGCCAGCAGCGACAGGGAAGGGTCCTACGAGCAGTACTTC. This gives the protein CASSDREGSYEQYF. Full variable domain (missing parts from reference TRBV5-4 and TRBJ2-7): ETGVTQSPTHLIKTRGQQVTLRCSSQSGHNTVSWYQQALGQGPQFIFQYYREEENGRGNFPPRFSGLQFPNYSSELNVNALELDDSALYLCASSDREGSYEQYFGPGTRLTVT.

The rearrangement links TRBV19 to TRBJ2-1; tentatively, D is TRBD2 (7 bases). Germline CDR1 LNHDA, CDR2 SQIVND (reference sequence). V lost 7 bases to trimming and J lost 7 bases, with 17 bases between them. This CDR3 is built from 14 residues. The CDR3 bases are TGTGCCAGTAAATCGGGGGGCAGGGTGAATGAGCAGTTCTTC. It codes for CASKSGGRVNEQFF.

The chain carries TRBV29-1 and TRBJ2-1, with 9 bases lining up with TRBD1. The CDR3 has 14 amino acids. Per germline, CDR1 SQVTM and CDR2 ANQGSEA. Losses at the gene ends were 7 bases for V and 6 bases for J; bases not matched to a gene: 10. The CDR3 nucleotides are TGCAGCGGCTCTCGGACAGGGGTTTTCAATGAGCAGTTCTTC. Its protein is CSGSRTGVFNEQFF.

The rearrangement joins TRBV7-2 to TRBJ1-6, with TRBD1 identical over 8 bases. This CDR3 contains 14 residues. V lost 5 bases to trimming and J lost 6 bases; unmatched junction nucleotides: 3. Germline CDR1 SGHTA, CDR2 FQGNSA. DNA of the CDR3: TGTGCCAGCAGCCCGGGACAGGTTAATTCACCCCTCCACTTT. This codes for CASSPGQVNSPLHF.

The CDR3 reads CASSLGALYGYTF. The CDR3, as DNA: TGTGCCAGCAGCTTAGGGGCTCTCTATGGCTACACCTTC. This chain links TRBV7-9 with TRBJ1-2; no firm D call. Germline V gives CDR1 SEHNR, CDR2 FQNEAQ (reference sequence). This CDR3 contains 13 residues. Between the trimmed V and J ends, which lost 1 base and 4 bases, there was a span of 7 bases.

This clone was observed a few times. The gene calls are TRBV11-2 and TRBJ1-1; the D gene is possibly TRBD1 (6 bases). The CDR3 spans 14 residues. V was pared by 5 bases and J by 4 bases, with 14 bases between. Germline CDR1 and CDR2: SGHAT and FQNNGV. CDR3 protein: CASSPRQAVTEAFF. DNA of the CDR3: TGTGCCAGCAGCCCACGACAGGCGGTCACTGAAGCTTTCTTT.

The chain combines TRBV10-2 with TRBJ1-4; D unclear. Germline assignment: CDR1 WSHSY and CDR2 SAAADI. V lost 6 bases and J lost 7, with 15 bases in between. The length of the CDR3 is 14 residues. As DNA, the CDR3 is TGCGCCAGCAGCCGGACGGCGGGAGTTGAAAAACTGTTTTTT. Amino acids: CASSRTAGVEKLFF.

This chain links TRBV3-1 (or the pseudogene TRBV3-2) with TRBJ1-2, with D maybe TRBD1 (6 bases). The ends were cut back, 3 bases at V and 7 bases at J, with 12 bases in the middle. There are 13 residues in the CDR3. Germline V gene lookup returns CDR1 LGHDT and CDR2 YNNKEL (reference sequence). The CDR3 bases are TGTGCCAGCAGCCAGGGGGCCAGAGGTGGCTACACCTTC. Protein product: CASSQGARGGYTF.

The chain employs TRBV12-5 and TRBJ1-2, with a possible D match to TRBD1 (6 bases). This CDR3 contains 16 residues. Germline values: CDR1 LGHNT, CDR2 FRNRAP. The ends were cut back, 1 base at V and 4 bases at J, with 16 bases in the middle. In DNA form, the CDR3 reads TGTGCTAGTGGTTTGGGAACTAGACAGGCTTTCTATGGCTACACCTTC. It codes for CASGLGTRQAFYGYTF.

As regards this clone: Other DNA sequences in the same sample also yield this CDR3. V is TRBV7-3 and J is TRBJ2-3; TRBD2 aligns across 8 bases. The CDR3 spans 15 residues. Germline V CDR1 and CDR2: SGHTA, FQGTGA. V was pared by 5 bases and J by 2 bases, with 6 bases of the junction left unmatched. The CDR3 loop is CASSPLAGSTDTQYF. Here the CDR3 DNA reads TGTGCCAGCAGCCCATTAGCGGGATCCACAGATACGCAGTATTTT.

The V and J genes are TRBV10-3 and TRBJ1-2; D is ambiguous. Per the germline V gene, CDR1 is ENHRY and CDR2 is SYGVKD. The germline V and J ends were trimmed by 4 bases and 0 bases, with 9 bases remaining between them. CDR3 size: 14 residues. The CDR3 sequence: CAISVSESNYGYTF. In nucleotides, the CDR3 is TGTGCCATCAGTGTGAGCGAGTCTAACTATGGCTACACCTTC.

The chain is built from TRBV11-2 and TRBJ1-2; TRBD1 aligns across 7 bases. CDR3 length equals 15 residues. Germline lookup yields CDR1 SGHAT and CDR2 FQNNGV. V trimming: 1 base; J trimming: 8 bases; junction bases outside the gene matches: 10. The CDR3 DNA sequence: TGTGCCAGCAGCTTAGGGGGGACAGCAGATCGAGGCTACACCTTC. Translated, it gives CASSLGGTADRGYTF.

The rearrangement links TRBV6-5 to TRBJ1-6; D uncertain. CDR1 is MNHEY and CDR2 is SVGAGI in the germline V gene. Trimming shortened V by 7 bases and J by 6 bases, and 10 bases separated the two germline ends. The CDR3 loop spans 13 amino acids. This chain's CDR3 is CASMRNPNSPLHF. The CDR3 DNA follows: TGTGCCAGCATGAGGAACCCTAATTCACCCCTCCACTTT.

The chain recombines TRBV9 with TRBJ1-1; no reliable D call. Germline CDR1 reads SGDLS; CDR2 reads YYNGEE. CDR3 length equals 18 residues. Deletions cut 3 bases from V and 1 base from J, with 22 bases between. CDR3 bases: TGTGCCAGCAGCGGGAGCACGGATTTCATGCCATGGAACACTGAAGCTTTCTTT. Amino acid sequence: CASSGSTDFMPWNTEAFF.

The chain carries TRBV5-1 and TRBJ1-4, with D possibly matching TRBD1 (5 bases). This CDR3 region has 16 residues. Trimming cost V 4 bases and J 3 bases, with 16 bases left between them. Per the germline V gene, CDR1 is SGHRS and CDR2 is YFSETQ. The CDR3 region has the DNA TGCGCCAGCAGCCTTGAGGTTCAGGGTCCTAATGAAAAACTGTTTTTT. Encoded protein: CASSLEVQGPNEKLFF. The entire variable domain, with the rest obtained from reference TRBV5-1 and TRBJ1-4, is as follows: KAGVTQTPRYLIKTRGQQVTLSCSPISGHRSVSWYQQTPGQGLQFLFEYFSETQRNKGNFPGRFSGRQFSNSRSEMNVSTLELGDSALYLCASSLEVQGPNEKLFFGSGTQLSVL.

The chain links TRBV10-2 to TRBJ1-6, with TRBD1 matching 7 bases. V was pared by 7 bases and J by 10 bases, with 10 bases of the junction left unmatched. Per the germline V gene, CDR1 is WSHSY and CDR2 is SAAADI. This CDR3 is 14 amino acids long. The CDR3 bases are TGCGCCAGCACCCGGGACAGTTCAGGGTCACCCCTCCACTTT. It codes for CASTRDSSGSPLHF.

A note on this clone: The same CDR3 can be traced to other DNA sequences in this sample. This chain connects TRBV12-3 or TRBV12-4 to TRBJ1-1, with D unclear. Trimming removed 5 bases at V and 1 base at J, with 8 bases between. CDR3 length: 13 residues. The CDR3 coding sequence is TGTGCCAGCAGTCAAGGGAGGAACACTGAAGCTTTCTTT. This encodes CASSQGRNTEAFF.

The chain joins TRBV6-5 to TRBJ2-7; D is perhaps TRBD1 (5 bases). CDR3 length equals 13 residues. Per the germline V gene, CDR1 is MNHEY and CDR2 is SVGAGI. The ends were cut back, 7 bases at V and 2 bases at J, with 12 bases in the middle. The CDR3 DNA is TGTGCCAGCACCTACGGACAAGCCTACGAGCAGTACTTC. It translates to CASTYGQAYEQYF.

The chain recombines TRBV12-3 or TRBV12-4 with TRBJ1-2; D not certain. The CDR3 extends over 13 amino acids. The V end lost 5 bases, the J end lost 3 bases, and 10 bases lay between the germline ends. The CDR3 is CASSTPMDYGYTF. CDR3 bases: TGTGCCAGCAGTACACCCATGGACTATGGCTACACCTTC.

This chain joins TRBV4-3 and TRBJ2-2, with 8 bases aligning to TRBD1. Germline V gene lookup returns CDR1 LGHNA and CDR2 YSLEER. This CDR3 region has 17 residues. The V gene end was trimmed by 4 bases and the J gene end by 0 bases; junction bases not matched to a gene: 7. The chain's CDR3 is CASSPLGQGANTGELFF. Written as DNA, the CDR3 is TGCGCCAGCAGCCCCTTAGGACAGGGCGCGAACACCGGGGAGCTGTTTTTT.

CDR3 sequence reads: CASRQPQGSYNEQFF. The CDR3 coding sequence is TGCGCCAGCAGGCAACCCCAGGGCTCCTACAATGAGCAGTTCTTC. The chain has TRBV4-3 and TRBJ2-1; D is possibly TRBD1 (5 bases). In germline, CDR1 is LGHNA, CDR2 YSLEER. Trimming cost V 6 bases and J 0 bases, with 12 bases left between them. The CDR3 sequence is 15 residues long.

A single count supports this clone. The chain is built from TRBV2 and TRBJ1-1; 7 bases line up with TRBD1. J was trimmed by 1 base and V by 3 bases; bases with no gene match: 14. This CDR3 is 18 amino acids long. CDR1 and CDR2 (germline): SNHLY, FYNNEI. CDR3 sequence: CASSETLTGRLQNTEAFF. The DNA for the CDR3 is TGTGCCAGCAGTGAGACACTGACAGGGCGGTTGCAGAACACTGAAGCTTTCTTT.

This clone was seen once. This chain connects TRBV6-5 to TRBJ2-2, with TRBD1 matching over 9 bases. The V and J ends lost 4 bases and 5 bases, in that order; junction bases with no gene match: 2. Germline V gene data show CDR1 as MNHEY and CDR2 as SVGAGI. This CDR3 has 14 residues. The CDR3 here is CASSSGTGTGELFF. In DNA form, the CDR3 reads TGTGCCAGCAGTTCCGGGACAGGGACCGGGGAGCTGTTTTTT.

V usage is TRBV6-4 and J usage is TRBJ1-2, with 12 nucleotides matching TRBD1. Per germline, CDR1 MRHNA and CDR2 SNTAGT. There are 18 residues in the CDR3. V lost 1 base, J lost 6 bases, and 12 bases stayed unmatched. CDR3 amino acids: CASSDYPGQGARENGYTF. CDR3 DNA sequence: TGTGCCAGCAGTGACTATCCGGGACAGGGGGCGAGGGAGAATGGCTACACCTTC.

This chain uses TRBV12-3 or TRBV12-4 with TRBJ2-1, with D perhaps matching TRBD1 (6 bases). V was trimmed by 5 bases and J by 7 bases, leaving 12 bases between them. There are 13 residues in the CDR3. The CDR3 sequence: CASSVGTTNEQFF. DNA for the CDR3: TGTGCCAGCAGTGTAGGGACAACGAATGAGCAGTTCTTC.